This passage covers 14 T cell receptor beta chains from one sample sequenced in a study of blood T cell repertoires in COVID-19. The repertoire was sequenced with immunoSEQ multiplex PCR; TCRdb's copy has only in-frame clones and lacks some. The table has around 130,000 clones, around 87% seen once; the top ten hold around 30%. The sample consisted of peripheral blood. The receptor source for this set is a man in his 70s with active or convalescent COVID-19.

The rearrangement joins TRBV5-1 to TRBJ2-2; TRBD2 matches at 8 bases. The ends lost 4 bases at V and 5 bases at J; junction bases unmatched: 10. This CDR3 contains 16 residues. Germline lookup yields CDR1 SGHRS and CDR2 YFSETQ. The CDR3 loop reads CASSPAAGVGTGELFF. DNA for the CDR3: TGCGCCAGCAGCCCTGCAGCGGGAGTCGGGACCGGGGAGCTGTTTTTT. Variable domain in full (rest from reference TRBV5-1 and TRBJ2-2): KAGVTQTPRYLIKTRGQQVTLSCSPISGHRSVSWYQQTPGQGLQFLFEYFSETQRNKGNFPGRFSGRQFSNSRSEMNVSTLELGDSALYLCASSPAAGVGTGELFFGEGSRLTVL.

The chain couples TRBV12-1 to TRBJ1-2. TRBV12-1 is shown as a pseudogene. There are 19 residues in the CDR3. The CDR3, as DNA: TGTGCCAGCAGTCTGGGGAGAGGTCGGAGGGCTAAACCTAACTATGGCTACACCTTC. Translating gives CASSLGRGRRAKPNYGYTF.

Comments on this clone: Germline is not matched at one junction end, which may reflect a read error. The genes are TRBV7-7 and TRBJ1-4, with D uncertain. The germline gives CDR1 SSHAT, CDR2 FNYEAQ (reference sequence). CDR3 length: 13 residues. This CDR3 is CASSWRVAEKLFF. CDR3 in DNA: TGTGCTAGCAGCTGGAGGGTAGCTGAAAAACTGTTTTTT. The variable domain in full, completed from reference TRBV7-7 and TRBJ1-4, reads GAGVSQSPRYKVTKRGQDVTLRCDPISSHATLYWYQQALGQGPEFLTYFNYEAQPDKSGLPSDRFSAERPEGSISTLTIQRTEQRDSAMYRCASSWRVAEKLFFGSGTQLSVL.

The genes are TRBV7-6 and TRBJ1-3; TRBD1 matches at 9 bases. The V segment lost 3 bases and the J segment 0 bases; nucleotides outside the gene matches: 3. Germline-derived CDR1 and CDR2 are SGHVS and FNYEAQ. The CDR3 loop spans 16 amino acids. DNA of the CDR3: TGTGCCAGCAGCTTGGACAGGGGCAACTCTGGAAACACCATATATTTT. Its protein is CASSLDRGNSGNTIYF.

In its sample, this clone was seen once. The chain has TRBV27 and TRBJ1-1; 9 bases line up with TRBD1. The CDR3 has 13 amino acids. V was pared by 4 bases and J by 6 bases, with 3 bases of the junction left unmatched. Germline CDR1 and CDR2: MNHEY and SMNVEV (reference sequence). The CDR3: CASSSWTGAEAFF. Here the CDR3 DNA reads TGTGCCAGCAGTTCCTGGACAGGGGCTGAAGCTTTCTTT.

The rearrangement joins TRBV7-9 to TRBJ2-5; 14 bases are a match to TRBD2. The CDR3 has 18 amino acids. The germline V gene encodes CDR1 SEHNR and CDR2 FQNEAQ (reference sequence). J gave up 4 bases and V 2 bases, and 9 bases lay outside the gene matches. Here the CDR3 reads CASSLSWGGLAGAETQYF. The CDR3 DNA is TGTGCCAGCAGCTTATCGTGGGGGGGACTAGCGGGAGCAGAGACCCAGTACTTC.

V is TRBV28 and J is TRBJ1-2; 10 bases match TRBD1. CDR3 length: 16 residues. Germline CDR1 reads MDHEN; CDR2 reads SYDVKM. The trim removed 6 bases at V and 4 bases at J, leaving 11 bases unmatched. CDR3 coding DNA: TGTGCCAGCAGCCGAGGGACAGGGGAAGGAGTCTATGGCTACACCTTC. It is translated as CASSRGTGEGVYGYTF.

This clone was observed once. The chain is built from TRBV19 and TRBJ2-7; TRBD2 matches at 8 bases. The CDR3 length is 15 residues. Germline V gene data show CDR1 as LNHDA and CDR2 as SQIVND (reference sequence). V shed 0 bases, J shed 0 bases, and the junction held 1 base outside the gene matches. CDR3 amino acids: CASSIEAGVSYEQYF. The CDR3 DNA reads TGTGCCAGTAGTATAGAAGCGGGGGTCTCCTACGAGCAGTACTTC.

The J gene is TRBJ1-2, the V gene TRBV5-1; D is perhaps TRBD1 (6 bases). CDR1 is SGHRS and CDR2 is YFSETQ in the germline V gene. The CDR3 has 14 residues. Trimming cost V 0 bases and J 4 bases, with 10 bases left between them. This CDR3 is CASSLGTDSYGYTF. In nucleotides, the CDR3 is TGCGCCAGCAGCTTGGGGACAGACTCCTATGGCTACACCTTC. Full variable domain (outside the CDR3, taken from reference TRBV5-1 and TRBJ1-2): KAGVTQTPRYLIKTRGQQVTLSCSPISGHRSVSWYQQTPGQGLQFLFEYFSETQRNKGNFPGRFSGRQFSNSRSEMNVSTLELGDSALYLCASSLGTDSYGYTFGSGTRLTVV.

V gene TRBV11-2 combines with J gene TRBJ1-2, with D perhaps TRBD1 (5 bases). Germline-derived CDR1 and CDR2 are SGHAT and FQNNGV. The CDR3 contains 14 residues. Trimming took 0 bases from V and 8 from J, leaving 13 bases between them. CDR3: CASSLDRGTGGYTF. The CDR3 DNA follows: TGTGCCAGCAGCTTAGATCGGGGGACTGGCGGCTACACCTTC.

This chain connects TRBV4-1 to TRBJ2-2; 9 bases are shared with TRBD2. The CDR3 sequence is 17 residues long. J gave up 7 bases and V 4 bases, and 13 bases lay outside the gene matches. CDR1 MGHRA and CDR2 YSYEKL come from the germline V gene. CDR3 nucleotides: TGCGCCAGCAGCCCGTTTGAAGCGGGAGGCCCCGTCGGGGAGCTGTTTTTT. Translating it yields CASSPFEAGGPVGELFF.

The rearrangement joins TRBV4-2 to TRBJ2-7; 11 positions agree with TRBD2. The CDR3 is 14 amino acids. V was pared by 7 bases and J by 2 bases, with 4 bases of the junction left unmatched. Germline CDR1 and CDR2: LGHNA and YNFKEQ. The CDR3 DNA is TGTGCCAGCACCCGGGGACTAGCGGCCTACGAGCAGTACTTC. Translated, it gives CASTRGLAAYEQYF.

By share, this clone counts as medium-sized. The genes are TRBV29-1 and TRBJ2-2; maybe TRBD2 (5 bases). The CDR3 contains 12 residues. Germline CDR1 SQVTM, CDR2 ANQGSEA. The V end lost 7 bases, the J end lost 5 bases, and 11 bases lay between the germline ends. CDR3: CSASGATGELFF. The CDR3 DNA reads TGCAGCGCAAGCGGAGCAACCGGGGAGCTGTTTTTT.

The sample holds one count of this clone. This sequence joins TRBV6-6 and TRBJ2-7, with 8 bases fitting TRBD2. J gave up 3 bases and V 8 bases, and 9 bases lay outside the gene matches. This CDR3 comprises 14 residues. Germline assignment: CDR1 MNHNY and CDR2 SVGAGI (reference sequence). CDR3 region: CASSLPTSVYEQYF. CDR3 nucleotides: TGTGCCAGCTCCCTCCCGACTAGCGTCTACGAGCAGTACTTC.